Described below is a single TCR beta chain sequence and its context. These data are taken from a study of shared clonotypes between healthy human individuals. In the study's own analysis: From ImmunoSEQ came sequences covering only the junction and carrying no quality scores, so filtering differed. Here immunoSEQ multiplex PCR was the method, and the copy in TCRdb shows in-frame clones only, minus some. That table furnishes V, J and clone size, whereas the DNA furnished D and trimming. The sample records 850,000 to 1,200,000 clones, 65% to 75% being singletons. CDR1 and CDR2 (germline): MNHNS, SASEGT. The CDR3 is made up of 13 amino acids. Trimming shortened V by 2 bases and J by 6 bases, and 8 bases separated the two germline ends.

The rearrangement links TRBV6-1 to TRBJ1-5; D is unclear. The specimen sequenced was memory CD4+ T cells sorted from blood. As to subset: CD45RA-negative fraction. This TCR was recovered from a man aged 18 to 29 in good health. CDR3 protein: CASSEKEGQPQHF. In DNA form, the CDR3 reads TGTGCCAGCAGTGAAAAGGAAGGTCAGCCCCAGCATTTT.